This section outlines one T cell receptor (beta chain) sequence together with its context. This record comes from a study of blood T cell repertoires in COVID-19. Study at large: Sources were T cells, B-cell-depleted T cells, or PBMCs; the material itself was cDNA or gDNA.

Sequencing was performed with immunoSEQ multiplex PCR; in TCRdb, only in-frame clones are kept and a portion is missing. The sample lists 250,000 to 350,000 clones; roughly 90% were seen once. Trimming pared 11 bases from V and 5 bases from J, leaving 12 bases between. This CDR3 region has 11 residues. The sequence was collected from a young woman with COVID-19, enrolled during active disease. Sequencing was carried out using peripheral blood. This rearrangement joins TRBV12-3 or TRBV12-4 to TRBJ1-2; tentative D call: TRBD1 (5 bases). CDR3 in amino acids: CAAAGGYGYTF. In DNA, the CDR3 is TGTGCCGCGGCCGGGGGGTATGGCTACACCTTC.